The 23 T cell receptor beta chains below all came from one sample that was sequenced in a study of blood T cells in healthy people across ages. Together with a sample-barcoded 5' primer, a J-beta primer mix was included in a second PCR lasting about 7 to 11 cycles. Each CDR3 protein gets one entry after TCRdb re-called the 5' RACE reads with MiXCR. The sample has 650,000 to 900,000 distinct CDR3 sequences, approximately 59% seen once. Source material: blood. The receptors stem from a man aged 30-40 years in good health.

The chain recombines TRBV29-1 with TRBJ2-1, with 8 bases aligning to TRBD2. The CDR3 is made up of 13 amino acids. Trimming cost V 5 bases and J 9 bases; bases outside gene matches: 9. CDR1 is SQVTM, CDR2 ANQGSEA, per germline. The CDR3 DNA follows: TGCAGCGTTCTATCGGGAGGGCCGGGTGAGCAGTTCTTC. It is translated as CSVLSGGPGEQFF.

This clonotype was counted between two and nine times. The chain joins TRBV7-9 to TRBJ1-4, with a possible D match to TRBD1 (6 bases). The CDR3 has 15 residues. Germline V lookup: CDR1 SEHNR, CDR2 FQNEAQ (reference sequence). Trimming stripped 5 bases from V and 4 bases from J, with 14 bases between. CDR3 residues: CASSAIDRRNEKLFF. For the CDR3, the DNA is TGTGCCAGCAGCGCGATCGACAGGCGTAATGAAAAACTGTTTTTT.

This clonotype occurred a few times. This chain joins TRBV25-1 and TRBJ2-3; D not resolved. Germline CDR1 is MGHDK and CDR2 is SYGVNS. Trimming left V 7 bases short and J 8 bases short, with 7 bases between. The CDR3 loop spans 10 amino acids. Here the CDR3 DNA reads TGTGCCAGCAAAGGCGGTACGCAGTATTTT. It specifies CASKGGTQYF.

This chain joins TRBV12-3 or TRBV12-4 and TRBJ2-7; tentative D call: TRBD2 (7 bases). The ends were cut back, 6 bases at V and 5 bases at J, with 17 bases in the middle. This CDR3 comprises 14 residues. The CDR3 region has the DNA TGTGCCAGCAGCATAATCCGCGGGGGCCACGAGCAGTACTTC. Protein sequence: CASSIIRGGHEQYF.

The rearrangement links TRBV9 to TRBJ2-1; 8 bases line up with TRBD2. J was trimmed by 2 bases and V by 4 bases; bases with no gene match: 2. CDR3 length equals 14 residues. Germline V gene data show CDR1 as SGDLS and CDR2 as YYNGEE. The CDR3 bases are TGTGCCAGCAGCAAGACTAGCGCCTACAATGAGCAGTTCTTC. It yields the protein CASSKTSAYNEQFF. The complete variable domain, with remaining parts taken from reference TRBV9 and TRBJ2-1, reads DSGVTQTPKHLITATGQRVTLRCSPRSGDLSVYWYQQSLDQGLQFLIQYYNGEERAKGNILERFSAQQFPDLHSELNLSSLELGDSALYFCASSKTSAYNEQFFGPGTRLTVL.

The genes are TRBV10-3 and TRBJ2-5, with 8 bases aligning to TRBD1. Germline V CDR1 and CDR2: ENHRY, SYGVKD. Trimming cost V 6 bases and J 1 base; bases outside gene matches: 4. The CDR3 totals 14 residues. This chain's CDR3 is CAIRGQGAQETQYF. The CDR3 DNA follows: TGTGCCATCAGAGGGCAGGGGGCCCAAGAGACCCAGTACTTC.

Remarks on this clonotype: A read error may produce the germline difference seen at one junction end. The chain links TRBV9 to TRBJ2-1; no reliable D call. From germline, CDR1 is SGDLS and CDR2 YYNGEE. The CDR3 is made up of 13 amino acids. The CDR3 loop reads CAGSVADEYERFF. In DNA form, the CDR3 reads TGTGCCGGCAGCGTAGCCGACGAGTATGAGCGGTTCTTC.

The chain carries TRBV29-1 and TRBJ2-3; 9 nucleotides agree with TRBD1. V was pared by 7 bases and J by 4 bases, with 9 bases of the junction left unmatched. The CDR3 is made up of 14 amino acids. Germline CDR1 SQVTM, CDR2 ANQGSEA. The CDR3 region is CSASVDRGSDTQYF. CDR3 coding DNA: TGCAGCGCCTCTGTGGACAGGGGCTCAGATACGCAGTATTTT.

This clonotype showed up just a few times. V is TRBV5-1 and J is TRBJ2-1; 11 bases line up with TRBD2. Losses at the gene ends were 2 bases for V and 5 bases for J; bases not matched to a gene: 9. Germline lookup yields CDR1 SGHRS and CDR2 YFSETQ. This CDR3 spans 17 amino acids. The CDR3 sequence is CASSLISGLAGHNEQFF. DNA of the CDR3: TGCGCCAGCAGCTTAATCTCTGGACTAGCGGGCCACAATGAGCAGTTCTTC.

This clonotype was counted a single time. The gene calls are TRBV30 and TRBJ2-5; 9 bases map to TRBD2. Trimming took 1 base from V and 4 from J; bases not matched to a gene: 13. The germline gives CDR1 GTSNPN, CDR2 SVGIG (reference sequence). The CDR3 extends over 17 amino acids. The CDR3 DNA sequence: TGTGCCTGGAGTGCCCTTCTAGCGGGGATGGTCGGAGAGACCCAGTACTTC. This gives the protein CAWSALLAGMVGETQYF.

This chain uses TRBV6-5 with TRBJ1-2; a possible D gene is TRBD1 (6 bases). The germline V gene has CDR1 MNHEY and CDR2 SVGAGI. Deletions cut 4 bases from V and 5 bases from J, with 17 bases between. The CDR3 spans 15 residues. The DNA for the CDR3 is TGTGCCAGCAGTTCAGCAGGGGCCGGATGGTATGGCTACACCTTC. Amino acids: CASSSAGAGWYGYTF.

A remark on this clonotype: One end of the junction varies from germline; a read error may be responsible. CDR3 coding DNA: TGTGCCAGCAGCTTAGGTGGAAGGGAAAATCAGCCCCGGCATTTT. Encoded protein: CASSLGGRENQPRHF. V and J are TRBV11-2 and TRBJ1-5; no clear D. CDR1 SGHAT and CDR2 FQNNGV come from the germline V gene. The CDR3 covers 15 residues.

The chain has TRBV20-1 and TRBJ2-5; D is undetermined. Germline V CDR1 and CDR2: DFQATT, SNEGSKA (reference sequence). V was shortened by 6 bases and J by 2 bases, with 13 bases between the two germline ends. This CDR3 region has 13 residues. The CDR3 region is CSARDTPQETQYF. In nucleotides, the CDR3 is TGCAGTGCCCGAGATACTCCACAAGAGACCCAGTACTTC.

This chain uses TRBV20-1 with TRBJ1-2; weak D call: TRBD1 (5 bases). The CDR3 spans 13 residues. The germline CDR1 and CDR2 sequences are DFQATT and SNEGSKA (reference sequence). V dropped 3 bases and J dropped 3 bases, with 11 bases sitting between them. CDR3 in amino acids: CSASAGLYYGYTF. CDR3 DNA: TGCAGTGCTAGTGCGGGACTTTACTATGGCTACACCTTC.

This chain joins TRBV20-1 and TRBJ2-7; D tentatively fits TRBD1 or TRBD2 (5 bases each). Germline V gene sequence: CDR1 DFQATT, CDR2 SNEGSKA (reference sequence). The ends were cut back, 0 bases at V and 0 bases at J, with 12 bases in the middle. The CDR3 extends over 15 amino acids. CDR3 bases: TGCAGTGCTAGAGAGGGACGTACTTTCTCCTACGAGCAGTACTTC. As protein: CSAREGRTFSYEQYF.

There are a few counts of this clonotype. This chain joins TRBV7-2 and TRBJ2-7; 7 bases are shared with TRBD2. V trimming: 5 bases; J trimming: 4 bases; junction bases outside the gene matches: 5. The V gene's germline CDR1 is SGHTA and CDR2 FQGNSA. The CDR3 runs to 13 residues. CDR3 amino acids: CASSPSGRYEQYF. CDR3 bases: TGTGCCAGCAGCCCCTCCGGGAGGTACGAGCAGTACTTC. Based on the CDR3 plus reference TRBV7-2 and TRBJ2-7, the full variable domain is GAGVSQSPSNKVTEKGKDVELRCDPISGHTALYWYRQSLGQGLEFLIYFQGNSAPDKSGLPSDRFSAERTGGSVSTLTIQRTQQEDSAVYLCASSPSGRYEQYFGPGTRLTVT.

The chain couples TRBV12-3 or TRBV12-4 to TRBJ2-1; 7 nucleotides match TRBD1. Losses at the gene ends were 1 base for V and 5 bases for J; bases not matched to a gene: 8. This CDR3 has 16 amino acids. In DNA form, the CDR3 reads TGTGCCAGCAGTTTAGTGGGGACAGATTGGCACAATGAGCAGTTCTTC. Its translation: CASSLVGTDWHNEQFF.

The CDR3 DNA reads TGCAGTGCACCGTACAGGGGCTCCTACAATGAGCAGTACTTC. The encoded protein is CSAPYRGSYNEQYF. The J gene is TRBJ2-1, the V gene TRBV20-1; 7 bases are shared with TRBD1. TRBJ2-7 explains the end of the DNA better; the J call may be wrong. This CDR3 region has 14 residues. Germline V gene sequence: CDR1 DFQATT, CDR2 SNEGSKA (reference sequence).

The chain joins TRBV2 to TRBJ2-7, with a tentative D call TRBD1 (5 bases). CDR1 is SNHLY, CDR2 FYNNEI, per germline. The CDR3 loop spans 15 amino acids. V lost 2 bases and J lost 3, with 14 bases in between. This CDR3 is CASSERTSKGYEQYF. CDR3 DNA sequence: TGTGCCAGCAGTGAAAGGACATCGAAGGGCTACGAGCAGTACTTC.

Notes on this clonotype: A much larger clonotype is one base distant, so this may be a read error. The gene calls are TRBV4-2 and TRBJ2-7, with TRBD2 matching 8 bases. The trim removed 4 bases at V and 0 bases at J, leaving 5 bases unmatched. The CDR3 contains 15 residues. CDR1 and CDR2 (germline): LGHNA, YNFKEQ. The CDR3 DNA reads as TGTGCCAGCAGCCTGGAAAGCGGGGGCTCCTACGAGCAGTACTTC. It is translated as CASSLESGGSYEQYF.

The chain is built from TRBV4-3 and TRBJ2-1, with TRBD1 matching over 9 bases. V shed 0 bases and J 7 bases; nucleotides not matched to a gene: 4. CDR1 and CDR2 (germline): LGHNA, YSLEER. The CDR3 runs to 15 residues. CDR3 sequence (DNA): TGCGCCAGCAGCCAAGAAGGGACAGGGCTTAATGAGCAGTTCTTC. Encoded protein: CASSQEGTGLNEQFF.

This clonotype has just a few counts. The V call is TRBV7-3, the J call TRBJ2-1; D assignment may be TRBD1 or TRBD2 (5 bases each). Trimming took 2 bases from V and 0 from J, leaving 17 bases between them. Germline values: CDR1 SGHTA, CDR2 FQGTGA. CDR3 length: 18 amino acids. The CDR3 sequence is CASSLDGTGPSSYNEQFF. The DNA of the CDR3 is TGTGCCAGCAGCTTAGATGGGACGGGCCCGAGCTCCTACAATGAGCAGTTCTTC.

V and J are TRBV7-2 and TRBJ2-1; the match to TRBD2 covers 8 bases. Germline trimming cut 3 bases from V and 5 bases from J; bases unmatched to any gene: 6. The length of the CDR3 is 15 residues. Germline V lookup: CDR1 SGHTA, CDR2 FQGNSA. The CDR3 sequence: CASSFVGGRHNEQFF. In DNA, the CDR3 is TGTGCCAGCAGCTTCGTCGGCGGGAGGCACAATGAGCAGTTCTTC.